A selection of T cell receptor beta chains follows, all from one sample in a study of OX40 agonist ivuxolimab in advanced cancers. Generated by immunoSEQ multiplex PCR, the TCRdb table keeps only in-frame clones and is missing some. The repertoire holds about 70,000 clones, with roughly 81% as singletons. This specimen consisted of CD4+ or CD8+ T cells sorted from blood, obtained in a trial of the OX40 agonist ivuxolimab. The receptors derive from an adult with an advanced solid tumor such as melanoma, head and neck, liver or kidney cancer. Both conserved end residues are trimmed from each CDR3. Expanded clones are given a class, and other clones once, few, many or no size at all.

v_call: TRBV9
j_call: TRBJ2-5
clone_size: .
cdr3_aa: ASSVNSGRAGGETQY

v_call: TRBV6-1
j_call: TRBJ2-1
clone_size: .
cdr3_aa: ASSEALSGGYNEQF

v_call: TRBV7-9
j_call: TRBJ2-1
clone_size: .
cdr3_aa: ASSLYLATGNGQF

v_call: TRBV5-4
j_call: TRBJ2-5
clone_size: .
cdr3_aa: ASSLDLGLLSVEQY

v_call: TRBV7-2
j_call: TRBJ1-4
clone_size: .
cdr3_aa: ASSQPTVGANEKLF

v_call: TRBV2
j_call: TRBJ2-1
clone_size: .
cdr3_aa: ASSAVAAINEQF

v_call: TRBV10-2
j_call: TRBJ2-7
clone_size: .
cdr3_aa: ASSEPPSEQY

v_call: TRBV2
j_call: TRBJ2-7
clone_size: .
cdr3_aa: ASSEYSYEQY

v_call: TRBV6-6
j_call: TRBJ2-2
clone_size: .
cdr3_aa: ASSLSEGAGGELF

v_call: TRBV5-1
j_call: TRBJ1-2
clone_size: .
cdr3_aa: ASSLDRPFNYGYT

v_call: TRBV30
j_call: TRBJ1-2
clone_size: .
cdr3_aa: AWSSPGLG

v_call: TRBV6-1
j_call: TRBJ2-2
clone_size: .
cdr3_aa: ASYKGHGELF

v_call: TRBV7-8
j_call: TRBJ2-7
clone_size: once
cdr3_aa: ASSLDGTGLYEQY

v_call: TRBV14
j_call: TRBJ2-5
clone_size: .
cdr3_aa: ASSQESAAETQY

v_call: TRBV11-3
j_call: TRBJ2-5
clone_size: .
cdr3_aa: ASSLVGEETQY

v_call: TRBV2
j_call: TRBJ2-3
clone_size: .
cdr3_aa: ASSWEGGSDTQY